A single sample is the source of the 7 T cell receptor beta chains below, sequenced in a study of shared clonotypes between healthy human individuals. TCRdb's copy holds only in-frame clones and misses some; the assay was immunoSEQ multiplex PCR. The sample shows approximately 1.5 million clones, nearly 99% of them seen only once. Sequencing input: naive CD4+ T cells sorted from blood. Described subset: CD45RA+ positively selected. The receptors shown here come from a young man in good health.

Remarks on this clone: The identical CDR3 is also encoded by other nucleotide sequences in the sample. This rearrangement joins TRBV11-3 to TRBJ2-1, with 12 positions matching TRBD2. CDR1 and CDR2 (germline): SGHNT, YENEEA. CDR3 length: 14 residues. The trim removed 3 bases at V and 8 bases at J, leaving 2 bases unmatched. The CDR3 region has the DNA TGTGCCAGCAGCTTGGGACTAGCGGGCGATGAGCAGTTCTTC. Amino acids: CASSLGLAGDEQFF.

The CDR3 DNA reads as TGTGCCAGCAGTACTCAAAAATATTGGGACAGGGACCATCAGCCCCAGCATTTT. Its protein is CASSTQKYWDRDHQPQHF. V usage is TRBV2 and J usage is TRBJ1-5, with TRBD1 matching over 9 bases. Germline V gene data show CDR1 as SNHLY and CDR2 as FYNNEI. V shed 5 bases and J 5 bases; nucleotides not matched to a gene: 16. This CDR3 has 18 residues.

In nucleotides, the CDR3 is TGCAGCGTTGAGCGGACAGTCATGAACACTGAAGCTTTCTTT. Its translation: CSVERTVMNTEAFF. This chain links TRBV29-1 with TRBJ1-1; D possibly corresponds to TRBD1 (6 bases). CDR1 and CDR2 from the germline V gene are SQVTM and ANQGSEA. This CDR3 comprises 14 residues. V was pared by 3 bases and J by 0 bases, with 11 bases between.

V is TRBV28 and J is TRBJ1-2; maybe TRBD1 (6 bases). The CDR3 sequence is 16 residues long. In germline, CDR1 is MDHEN, CDR2 SYDVKM. Trimming left V 5 bases short and J 4 bases short, with 20 bases between. The CDR3 spells CASSPSGQSGAYGYTF. The DNA of the CDR3 is TGTGCCAGCAGTCCCTCAGGACAGTCTGGAGCCTATGGCTACACCTTC.

The genes are TRBV5-1 and TRBJ2-1, with a weak D call TRBD2 (6 bases). The germline CDR1 and CDR2 sequences are SGHRS and YFSETQ. This CDR3 has 16 residues. The germline V and J ends were trimmed by 0 bases and 2 bases, with 12 bases remaining between them. CDR3 in DNA: TGCGCCAGCAGCTTGGGTGGAGGAGGGACCTACAATGAGCAGTTCTTC. Translated, it gives CASSLGGGGTYNEQFF.

Written as DNA, the CDR3 is TGCGCCAGCAGCCCGACGGGAGGCGAGCAGTACTTC. Amino acid sequence: CASSPTGGEQYF. This rearrangement joins TRBV5-1 to TRBJ2-7; 7 positions match TRBD2. The CDR3 is made up of 12 amino acids. CDR1 is SGHRS and CDR2 is YFSETQ in the germline V gene. V was pared by 4 bases and J by 6 bases, with 4 bases of the junction left unmatched.

The chain links TRBV5-6 to TRBJ2-7; D possibly matches TRBD1 or TRBD2 (5 bases each). CDR3 length equals 18 residues. V was shortened by 3 bases and J by 4 bases, with 26 bases between the two germline ends. Germline V gives CDR1 SGHDT, CDR2 YYEEEE. CDR3: CASSSSYLIHGADYEQYF. Here the CDR3 DNA reads TGTGCCAGCAGCTCCAGTTATTTAATACACGGGGCGGATTACGAGCAGTACTTC.